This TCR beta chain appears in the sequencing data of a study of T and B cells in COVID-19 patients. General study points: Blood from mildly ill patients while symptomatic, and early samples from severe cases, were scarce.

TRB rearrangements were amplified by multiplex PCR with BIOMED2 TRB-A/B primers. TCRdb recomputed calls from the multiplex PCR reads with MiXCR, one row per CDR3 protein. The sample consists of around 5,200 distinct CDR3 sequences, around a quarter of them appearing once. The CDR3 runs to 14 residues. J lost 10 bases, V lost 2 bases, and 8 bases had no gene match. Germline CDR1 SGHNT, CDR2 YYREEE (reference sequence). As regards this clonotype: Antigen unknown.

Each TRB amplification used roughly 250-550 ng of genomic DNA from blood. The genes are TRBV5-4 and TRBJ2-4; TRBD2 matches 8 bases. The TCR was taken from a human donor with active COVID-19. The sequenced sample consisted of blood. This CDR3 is CASSFSGMTQIQYF. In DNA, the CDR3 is TGTGCCAGCAGCTTTAGCGGGATGACCCAAATTCAGTACTTC.